The TCR beta chain under discussion was sequenced for a study of cytomegalovirus exposure and HLA in healthy donors. Points from the study as a whole: TCR beta sequences reportedly predicted most subjects' HLA-A and HLA-B alleles accurately.

Germline V gene sequence: CDR1 SEHNR, CDR2 FQNEAQ (reference sequence). V lost 7 bases and J lost 1; bases outside the gene matches: 5. The CDR3 extends over 14 amino acids. PCR primers comprised 60 Vbeta and 13 Jbeta primers. Generated by immunoSEQ multiplex PCR, the TCRdb table keeps only in-frame clones and is missing some. The table records approximately 110,000 clones, 77% of them present only once. On this clone itself: The antigen remains undetermined.

The TCR comes from a woman aged 40 to 50 in good health and CMV-seropositive. The chain employs TRBV7-9 and TRBJ1-1, with TRBD1 matching over 8 bases. Input material: PBMCs. The CDR3 is CASNVGTGNTEAFF. The CDR3, as DNA: TGTGCCAGCAACGTCGGGACAGGGAACACTGAAGCTTTCTTT. The variable domain in full, completed from reference TRBV7-9 and TRBJ1-1, reads DTGVSQNPRHKITKRGQNVTFRCDPISEHNRLYWYRQTLGQGPEFLTYFQNEAQLEKSRLLSDRFSAERPKGSFSTLEIQRTEQGDSAMYLCASNVGTGNTEAFFGQGTRLTVV.